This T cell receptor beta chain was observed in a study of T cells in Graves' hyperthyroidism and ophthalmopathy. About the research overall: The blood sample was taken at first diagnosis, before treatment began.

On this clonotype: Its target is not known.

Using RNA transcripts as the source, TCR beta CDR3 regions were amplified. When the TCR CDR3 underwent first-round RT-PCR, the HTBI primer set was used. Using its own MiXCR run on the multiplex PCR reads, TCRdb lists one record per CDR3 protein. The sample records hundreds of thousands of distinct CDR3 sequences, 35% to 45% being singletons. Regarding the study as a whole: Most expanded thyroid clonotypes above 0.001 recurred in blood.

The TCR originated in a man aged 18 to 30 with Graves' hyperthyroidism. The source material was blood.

The CDR3 sequence is CASSRVGPPLHF. The CDR3 coding sequence is TGTGCCAGCAGCCGGGTCGGTCCACCCCTCCACTTT. The V and J genes are TRBV2 and TRBJ1-6; D gene uncertain. This CDR3 is built from 12 residues. CDR1 SNHLY and CDR2 FYNNEI come from the germline V gene. V was trimmed by 6 bases and J by 11 bases, leaving 11 bases between them. Drawing the rest from reference TRBV2 and TRBJ1-6, the complete variable domain is EPEVTQTPSHQVTQMGQEVILRCVPISNHLYFYWYRQILGQKVEFLVSFYNNEISEKSEIFDDQFSVERPDGSNFTLKIRSTKLEDSAMYFCASSRVGPPLHFGNGTRLTVT.